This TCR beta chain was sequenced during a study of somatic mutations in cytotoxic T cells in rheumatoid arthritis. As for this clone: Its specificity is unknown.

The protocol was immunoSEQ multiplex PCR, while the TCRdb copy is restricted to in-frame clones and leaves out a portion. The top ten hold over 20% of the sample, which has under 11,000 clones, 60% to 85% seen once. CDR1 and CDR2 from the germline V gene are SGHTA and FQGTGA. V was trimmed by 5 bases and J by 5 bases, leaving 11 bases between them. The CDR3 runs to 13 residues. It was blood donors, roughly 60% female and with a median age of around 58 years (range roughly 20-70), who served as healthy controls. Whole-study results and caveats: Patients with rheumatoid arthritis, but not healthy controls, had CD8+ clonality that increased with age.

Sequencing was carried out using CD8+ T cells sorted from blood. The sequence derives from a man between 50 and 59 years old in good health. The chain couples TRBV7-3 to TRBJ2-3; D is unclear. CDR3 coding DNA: TGTGCCAGCAGCCTCGTTTTGAGAGATACGCAGTATTTT. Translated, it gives CASSLVLRDTQYF.